Below, 5 T cell receptor beta chains from the same sample are listed, as sequenced in a study of blood T cell repertoires in COVID-19. The protocol was immunoSEQ multiplex PCR, while the TCRdb copy is restricted to in-frame clones and leaves out a portion. The sample includes about 280,000 clones, around 90% seen only once; the top ten take 0.94%. Sample: peripheral blood. These receptors were taken from a woman aged 40 to 50 who had recovered from COVID-19.

The gene calls are TRBV6-2 or TRBV6-3 and TRBJ1-6; D call uncertain. Germline CDR1 reads MNHEY; CDR2 reads SVGEGT. This CDR3 comprises 16 residues. V lost 0 bases, J lost 6 bases, and 12 bases lay in between. CDR3 DNA sequence: TGTGCCAGCAGTTACTCGAGTCGGGAGAGTAATTCACCCCTCCACTTT. Its translation: CASSYSSRESNSPLHF.

The chain has TRBV9 and TRBJ2-2; 9 bases agree with TRBD1. CDR1 is SGDLS, CDR2 YYNGEE, per germline. This CDR3 contains 14 residues. V lost 3 bases and J lost 5; bases outside the gene matches: 2. CDR3 loop: CASSGQGETGELFF. DNA for the CDR3: TGTGCCAGCAGCGGACAGGGGGAGACCGGGGAGCTGTTTTTT.

J is TRBJ2-3 and V is TRBV21-1; the DNA was not compared with TRBD2, the D call given in the table. TRBV21-1 is an annotated pseudogene. The CDR3 loop spans 17 amino acids. The CDR3 DNA reads as TGTGCCAGCAGCACCGGGACTAGCGGGAGCTACCCAGATACGCAGTATTTT. Translation: CASSTGTSGSYPDTQYF.

The DNA of the CDR3 is TGTGCCAGCAGTTACTCCGAGCGGGGGACTGGCGGCTACACCTTC. This gives the protein CASSYSERGTGGYTF. The rearrangement links TRBV6-6 to TRBJ1-2; D perhaps matches TRBD1 (5 bases). With 0 bases removed from V and 8 bases from J, the gap between germline ends came to 16 bases. CDR1 is MNHNY and CDR2 is SVGAGI in the germline V gene (reference sequence). CDR3 length equals 15 residues.

This chain uses TRBV18 with TRBJ2-4; D possibly corresponds to TRBD2 (6 bases). The CDR3 runs 14 residues. The V and J ends lost 5 bases and 0 bases respectively, with 8 bases between them. Germline-derived CDR1 and CDR2 are KGHSH and LQKENI. For the CDR3, the DNA is TGTGCCAGCTCAGGGGGGTTAGCCAAAAACATTCAGTACTTC. Amino acids: CASSGGLAKNIQYF.